The clone carrying this T cell receptor beta chain appeared many times. Antigen specificity is unknown. Read coverage stops 3 residues before the CDR3 terminus; the germline J gene supplies the remainder. The length of the CDR3 is 14 residues. Trimming at V came to 3 bases and at J to 4 bases, leaving 3 bases not matched to a gene. Germline lookup yields CDR1 SNHLY and CDR2 FYNNEI. The data were produced by immunoSEQ multiplex PCR, yet TCRdb's version contains in-frame clones alone and is incomplete. The sample was found to contain more than 55,000 clones, and every one recurs. The sample originates from a study of T cell clonality in common variable immunodeficiency. The study's findings and limits: Fewer deletions and N-nucleotide insertions were reportedly seen in common variable immunodeficiency TCR beta sequences.

Specimen: peripheral blood mononuclear cells. This chain uses TRBV2 with TRBJ2-3, with 8 bases matching TRBD1. The receptor's source is a person aged 18 to 75 in good health. CDR3 DNA (partial): TGTGCCAGCAGTGACCGACAGGGGCCAGATACG. Protein: CASSDRQGPDT. The entire CDR3 protein reads CASSDRQGPDTQYF.